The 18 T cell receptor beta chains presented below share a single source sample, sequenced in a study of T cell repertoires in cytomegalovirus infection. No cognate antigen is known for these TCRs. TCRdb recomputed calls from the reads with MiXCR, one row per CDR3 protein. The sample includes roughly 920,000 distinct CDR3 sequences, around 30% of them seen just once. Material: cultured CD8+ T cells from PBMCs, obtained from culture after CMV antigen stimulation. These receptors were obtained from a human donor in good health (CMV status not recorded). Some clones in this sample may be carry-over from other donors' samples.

CDR3 bases: TGTGCCAGCAGTTTATCGAGCGGGGCCCACGAGCAGTACGTC. This codes for CASSLSSGAHEQYV. The J gene is TRBJ2-7, the V gene TRBV27; TRBD2 aligns across 7 bases. J gave up 5 bases and V 0 bases, and 4 bases lay outside the gene matches. This CDR3 comprises 14 residues. Germline CDR1 MNHEY, CDR2 SMNVEV (reference sequence).

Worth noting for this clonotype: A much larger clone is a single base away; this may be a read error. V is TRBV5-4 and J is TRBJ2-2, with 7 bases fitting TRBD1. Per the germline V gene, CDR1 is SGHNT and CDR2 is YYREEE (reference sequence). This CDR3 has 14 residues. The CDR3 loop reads CASSLQGNAGELFF. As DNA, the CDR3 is TGTGCCAGCAGCTTACAGGGGAACGCCGGGGAGCTGTTTTTT. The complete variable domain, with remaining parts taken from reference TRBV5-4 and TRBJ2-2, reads ETGVTQSPTHLIKTRGQQVTLRCSSQSGHNTVSWYQQALGQGPQFIFQYYREEENGRGNFPPRFSGLQFPNYSSELNVNALELDDSALYLCASSLQGNAGELFFGEGSRLTVL.

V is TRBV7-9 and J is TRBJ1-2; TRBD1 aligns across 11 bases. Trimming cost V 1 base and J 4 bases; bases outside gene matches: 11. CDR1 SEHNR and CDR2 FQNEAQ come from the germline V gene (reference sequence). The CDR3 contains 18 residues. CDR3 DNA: TGTGCCAGCAGCTTAGAGGGCAGGACAGGGGGCATTCGCTATGGCTACACCTTC. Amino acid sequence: CASSLEGRTGGIRYGYTF.

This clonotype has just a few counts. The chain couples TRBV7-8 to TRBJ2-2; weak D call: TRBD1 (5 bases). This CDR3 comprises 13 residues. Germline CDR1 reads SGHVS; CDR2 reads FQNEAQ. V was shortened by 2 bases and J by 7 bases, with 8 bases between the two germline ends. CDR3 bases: TGTGCCAGCAGCTTACCAGGGTACGGGGAGCTGTTTTTT. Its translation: CASSLPGYGELFF.

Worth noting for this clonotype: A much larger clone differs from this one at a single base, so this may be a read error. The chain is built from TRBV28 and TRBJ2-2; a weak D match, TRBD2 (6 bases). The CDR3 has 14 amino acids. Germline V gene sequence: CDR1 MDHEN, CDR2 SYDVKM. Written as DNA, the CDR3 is TGTGCCAGCACCCGGGACTCTGGGTCCGGGAAGCTGTTTTTT. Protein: CASTRDSGSGKLFF. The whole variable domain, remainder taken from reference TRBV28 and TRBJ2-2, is DVKVTQSSRYLVKRTGEKVFLECVQDMDHENMFWYRQDPGLGLRLIYFSYDVKMKEKGDIPEGYSVSREKKERFSLILESASTNQTSMYLCASTRDSGSGKLFFGEGSRLTVL.

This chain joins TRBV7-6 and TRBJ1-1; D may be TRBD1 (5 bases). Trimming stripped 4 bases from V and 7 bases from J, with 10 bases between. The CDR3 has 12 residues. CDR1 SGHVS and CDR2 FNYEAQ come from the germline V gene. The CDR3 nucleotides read TGTGCCAGCAGCTGGGGGGGAGATGAAGCTTTCTTT. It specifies CASSWGGDEAFF.

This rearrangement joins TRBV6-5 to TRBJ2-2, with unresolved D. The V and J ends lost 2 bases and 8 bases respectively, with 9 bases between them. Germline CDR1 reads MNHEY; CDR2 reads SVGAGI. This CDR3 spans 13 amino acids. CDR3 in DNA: TGTGCCAGCAGTTACACCATAGGGGGGGAGCTGTTTTTT. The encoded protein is CASSYTIGGELFF.

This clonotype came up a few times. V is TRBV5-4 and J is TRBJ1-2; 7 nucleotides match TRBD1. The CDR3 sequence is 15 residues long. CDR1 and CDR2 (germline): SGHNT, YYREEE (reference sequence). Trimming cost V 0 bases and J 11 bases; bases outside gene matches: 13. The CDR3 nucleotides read TGTGCCAGCAGCTTGGTTGGACAGGACATGGTGGGATACACCTTC. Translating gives CASSLVGQDMVGYTF.

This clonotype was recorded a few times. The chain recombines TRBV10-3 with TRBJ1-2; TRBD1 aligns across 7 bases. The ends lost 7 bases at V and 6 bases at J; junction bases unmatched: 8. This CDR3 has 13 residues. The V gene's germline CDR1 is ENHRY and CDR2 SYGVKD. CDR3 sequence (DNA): TGTGCCATCAAGTTGACAGGGATGGATGGCTACACCTTC. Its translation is CAIKLTGMDGYTF.

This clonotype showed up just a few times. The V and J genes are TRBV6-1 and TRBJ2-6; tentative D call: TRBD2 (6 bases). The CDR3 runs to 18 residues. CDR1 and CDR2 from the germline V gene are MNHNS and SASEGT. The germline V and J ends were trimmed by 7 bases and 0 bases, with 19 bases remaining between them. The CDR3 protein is CASNLLSGVSSGANVLTF. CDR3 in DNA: TGTGCCAGCAACCTCCTGTCGGGGGTTAGCTCTGGGGCCAACGTCCTGACTTTC.

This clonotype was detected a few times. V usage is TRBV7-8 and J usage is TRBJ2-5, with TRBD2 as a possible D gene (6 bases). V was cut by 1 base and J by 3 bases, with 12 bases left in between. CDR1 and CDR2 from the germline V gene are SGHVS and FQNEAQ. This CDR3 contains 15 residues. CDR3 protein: CASSLETRPKETQYF. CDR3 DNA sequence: TGTGCCAGCAGCTTAGAGACTAGACCTAAAGAGACCCAGTACTTC.

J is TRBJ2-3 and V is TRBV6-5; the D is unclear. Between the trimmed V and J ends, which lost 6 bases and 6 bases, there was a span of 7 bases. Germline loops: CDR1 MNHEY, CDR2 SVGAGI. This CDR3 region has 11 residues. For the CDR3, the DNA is TGTGCCAGCAGAGGACCGGATACGCAGTATTTT. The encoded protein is CASRGPDTQYF.

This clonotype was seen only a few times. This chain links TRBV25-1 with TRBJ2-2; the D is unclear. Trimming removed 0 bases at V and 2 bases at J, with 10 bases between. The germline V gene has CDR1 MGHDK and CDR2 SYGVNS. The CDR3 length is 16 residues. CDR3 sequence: CASSEYFQINTGELFF. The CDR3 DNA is TGTGCCAGCAGTGAATATTTCCAGATTAACACCGGGGAGCTGTTTTTT.

The CDR3 nucleotides read TGCGCCAGCAGCCAAGAAAGGAACTCCTACAATGAGCAGTTCTTC. Encoded protein: CASSQERNSYNEQFF. The J gene is TRBJ2-1, the V gene TRBV4-1, with D unclear. The CDR3 runs to 15 residues. The germline CDR1 and CDR2 sequences are MGHRA and YSYEKL. V lost 0 bases, J lost 0 bases, and 6 bases lay in between.

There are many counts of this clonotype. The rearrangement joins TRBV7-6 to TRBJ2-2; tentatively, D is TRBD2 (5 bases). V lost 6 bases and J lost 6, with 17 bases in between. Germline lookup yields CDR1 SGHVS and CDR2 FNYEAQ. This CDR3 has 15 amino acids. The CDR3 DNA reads TGTGCCAGCAGGGGCGGGCAGGAAGCCCCCGGGGAGCTGTTTTTT. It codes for CASRGGQEAPGELFF.

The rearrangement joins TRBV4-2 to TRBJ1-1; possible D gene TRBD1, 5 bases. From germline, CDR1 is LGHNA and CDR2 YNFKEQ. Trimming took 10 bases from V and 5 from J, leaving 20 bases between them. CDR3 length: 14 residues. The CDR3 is CATLKDRGMTEAFF. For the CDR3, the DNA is TGTGCCACCCTAAAAGATCGGGGGATGACTGAAGCTTTCTTT.

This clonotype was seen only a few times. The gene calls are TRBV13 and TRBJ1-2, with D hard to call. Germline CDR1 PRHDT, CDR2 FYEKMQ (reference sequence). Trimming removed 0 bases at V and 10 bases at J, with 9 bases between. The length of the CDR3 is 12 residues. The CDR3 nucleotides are TGTGCCAGCAGCTTAGGGGGAGAGGACTACACCTTC. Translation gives CASSLGGEDYTF. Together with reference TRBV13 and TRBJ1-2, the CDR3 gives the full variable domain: AAGVIQSPRHLIKEKRETATLKCYPIPRHDTVYWYQQGPGQDPQFLISFYEKMQSDKGSIPDRFSAQQFSDYHSELNMSSLELGDSALYFCASSLGGEDYTFGSGTRLTVV.

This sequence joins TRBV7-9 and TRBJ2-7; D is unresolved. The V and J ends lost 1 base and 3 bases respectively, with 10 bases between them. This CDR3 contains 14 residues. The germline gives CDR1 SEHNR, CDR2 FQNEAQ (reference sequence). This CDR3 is CASSLGSKGYEQYF. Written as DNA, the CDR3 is TGTGCCAGCAGCTTAGGTTCGAAGGGCTACGAGCAGTACTTC. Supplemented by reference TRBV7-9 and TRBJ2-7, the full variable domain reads DTGVSQNPRHKITKRGQNVTFRCDPISEHNRLYWYRQTLGQGPEFLTYFQNEAQLEKSRLLSDRFSAERPKGSFSTLEIQRTEQGDSAMYLCASSLGSKGYEQYFGPGTRLTVT.